This entry concerns a single TCR beta chain. This specimen comes from a study of cytomegalovirus exposure and HLA in healthy donors. The CDR3 consists of 14 residues. V lost 0 bases and J 2 bases, leaving 10 bases between the germline ends. The germline CDR1 and CDR2 sequences are GTSNPN and SVGIG (reference sequence). Using immunoSEQ multiplex PCR, the repertoire was profiled, and TCRdb retains in-frame clones only, with some absent. The sample has about 330,000 clones; 75% to 90% are singletons. The sequenced sample consisted of PBMCs. This chain uses TRBV30 with TRBJ1-2, with D unresolved. The sequence was obtained from a woman aged 30 to 39 in good health and CMV-seropositive. CDR3 sequence reads: CAWSVMEINYGYTF. The CDR3 region has the DNA TGTGCCTGGAGTGTGATGGAGATAAACTATGGCTACACCTTC.